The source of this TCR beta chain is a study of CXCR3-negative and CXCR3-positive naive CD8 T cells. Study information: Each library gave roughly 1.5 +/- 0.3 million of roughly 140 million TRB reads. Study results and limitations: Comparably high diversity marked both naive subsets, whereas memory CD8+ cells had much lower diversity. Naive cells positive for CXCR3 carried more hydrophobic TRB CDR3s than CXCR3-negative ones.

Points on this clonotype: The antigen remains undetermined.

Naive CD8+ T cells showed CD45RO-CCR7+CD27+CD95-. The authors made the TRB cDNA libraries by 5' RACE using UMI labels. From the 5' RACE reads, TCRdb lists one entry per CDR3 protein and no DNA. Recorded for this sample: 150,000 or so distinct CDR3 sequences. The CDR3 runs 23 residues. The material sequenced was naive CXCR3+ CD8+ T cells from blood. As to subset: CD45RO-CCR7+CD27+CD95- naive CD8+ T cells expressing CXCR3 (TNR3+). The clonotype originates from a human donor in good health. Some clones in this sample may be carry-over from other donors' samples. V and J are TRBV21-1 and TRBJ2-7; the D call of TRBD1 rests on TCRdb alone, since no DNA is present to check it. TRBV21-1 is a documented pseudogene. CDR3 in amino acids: CASSAEGRLRSGTIPREAYEQYF.